This entry lists 23 T cell receptor beta chains sequenced from one sample in a study of CD8 T cells in Susac syndrome. Random hexamers were used to reverse transcribe the RNA input (roughly 0.5 to 1 ug). Each CDR3 protein gets one entry after TCRdb re-called the immunoSEQ multiplex PCR reads with MiXCR. The sample holds more than 200,000 distinct CDR3 sequences; 94% are singletons and the top ten take about 0.15%. Sequenced material: CD4+ T cells from PBMCs. The receptors were gathered from a human donor with Susac syndrome.

V and J are TRBV2 and TRBJ1-6; 7 bases map to TRBD1. The CDR3 is 12 residues long. The germline CDR1 and CDR2 sequences are SNHLY and FYNNEI. The V gene end was trimmed by 4 bases and the J gene end by 9 bases; junction bases not matched to a gene: 0. The CDR3 reads CASSGDSSPLHF. CDR3 nucleotide sequence: TGTGCCAGCAGTGGGGACAGTTCACCCCTCCACTTT.

This rearrangement joins TRBV5-8 to TRBJ1-2; TRBD1 aligns across 8 bases. The germline V gene encodes CDR1 SGHTS and CDR2 YDEGEE. Losses at the gene ends were 0 bases for V and 7 bases for J; bases not matched to a gene: 5. The CDR3 spans 14 residues. This CDR3 reads CASSLGAGGSGYTF. CDR3 sequence (DNA): TGTGCCAGCAGCTTGGGGGCAGGGGGCAGTGGCTACACCTTC.

V is TRBV10-3 and J is TRBJ2-2, with TRBD1 as a possible D gene (6 bases). V was shortened by 6 bases and J by 1 base, with 12 bases between the two germline ends. Per germline, CDR1 ENHRY and CDR2 SYGVKD. The CDR3 is 15 residues long. CDR3 protein: CAIRAGQKNTGELFF. The CDR3, as DNA: TGTGCCATCAGGGCCGGACAGAAGAACACCGGGGAGCTGTTTTTT.

The chain joins TRBV4-1 to TRBJ2-2, with TRBD1 matching 7 bases. Germline lookup yields CDR1 MGHRA and CDR2 YSYEKL. This CDR3 spans 15 amino acids. V shed 1 base and J 7 bases; nucleotides not matched to a gene: 6. The CDR3 spells CASSQARGRVGELFF. DNA for the CDR3: TGCGCCAGCAGCCAAGCGAGGGGGCGTGTCGGGGAGCTGTTTTTT.

The gene calls are TRBV4-3 and TRBJ1-1; D unresolved. Trimming took 5 bases from V and 5 from J, leaving 18 bases between them. From germline, CDR1 is LGHNA and CDR2 YSLEER. This CDR3 spans 15 amino acids. Written as DNA, the CDR3 is TGCGCCAGCAGCGGGCACGTGGGTGCCGAGACTGAAGCTTTCTTT. Amino acids: CASSGHVGAETEAFF.

The chain has TRBV29-1 and TRBJ2-7; 10 nucleotides line up with TRBD1. The CDR3 consists of 12 residues. Germline assignment: CDR1 SQVTM and CDR2 ANQGSEA. V was pared by 6 bases and J by 2 bases, with 1 base of the junction left unmatched. DNA of the CDR3: TGCAGCGTGGGACAGGGGACCTACGAGCAGTACTTC. This gives the protein CSVGQGTYEQYF.

The chain combines TRBV18 with TRBJ1-2, with D maybe TRBD1 (5 bases). Germline assignment: CDR1 KGHSH and CDR2 LQKENI. This CDR3 comprises 18 residues. Trimming took off 3 bases at V and 8 bases at J, with 28 bases between the two ends. The DNA for the CDR3 is TGTGCCAGCTCACCCCGACCCGAGGGAGGGGCCAACCCATCCGGCTACACCTTC. Translating gives CASSPRPEGGANPSGYTF.

This chain links TRBV3-1 with TRBJ1-1; unclear D gene. With 4 bases removed from V and 0 bases from J, the gap between germline ends came to 12 bases. CDR1 is LGHDT, CDR2 YNNKEL, per germline (reference sequence). This CDR3 is built from 15 residues. The CDR3 reads CASSLDGPMNTEAFF. Here the CDR3 DNA reads TGTGCCAGCAGCCTCGACGGACCCATGAACACTGAAGCTTTCTTT.

The chain couples TRBV7-2 to TRBJ1-5, with a possible D match to TRBD1 (5 bases). Germline V gives CDR1 SGHTA, CDR2 FQGNSA. V lost 5 bases and J lost 2, with 13 bases in between. There are 15 residues in the CDR3. CDR3 sequence (DNA): TGTGCCAGCAGCAAGGACATGCCGGGCAATCAGCCCCAGCATTTT. Encoded protein: CASSKDMPGNQPQHF.

This clonotype was recorded only once. The J gene is TRBJ1-4, the V gene TRBV9; D ambiguous. Trimming stripped 0 bases from V and 0 bases from J, with 3 bases between. Germline V lookup: CDR1 SGDLS, CDR2 YYNGEE. The CDR3 contains 14 residues. In DNA, the CDR3 is TGTGCCAGCAGCGTAGTTGCAACTAATGAAAAACTGTTTTTT. This gives the protein CASSVVATNEKLFF.

V is TRBV20-1 and J is TRBJ2-1; D is possibly TRBD2 (6 bases). Germline CDR1 and CDR2: DFQATT and SNEGSKA (reference sequence). This CDR3 is 15 amino acids long. V lost 6 bases to trimming and J lost 1 base, with 16 bases between them. The CDR3 sequence: CSAPRRAGSYNEQFF. The CDR3 DNA reads as TGCAGTGCCCCAAGGCGGGCGGGGTCCTACAATGAGCAGTTCTTC.

CDR3 sequence (DNA): TGTGCCAGCAGCCCCGGACAGGGGGAAGACAATGAGCAGTTCTTC. Its protein is CASSPGQGEDNEQFF. The chain combines TRBV6-6 with TRBJ2-1; 10 bases are a match to TRBD1. Germline loops: CDR1 MNHNY, CDR2 SVGAGI (reference sequence). The CDR3 spans 15 residues. The V gene end was trimmed by 6 bases and the J gene end by 5 bases; junction bases not matched to a gene: 7.

V is TRBV4-3 and J is TRBJ1-6; D not resolved. Looked up from germline, CDR1 is LGHNA and CDR2 is YSLEER. The V end lost 0 bases, the J end lost 8 bases, and 5 bases lay between the germline ends. The CDR3 has 13 residues. The CDR3 bases are TGCGCCAGCAGCCAAGAAACAGATTCACCCCTCCACTTT. Translation: CASSQETDSPLHF.

The chain has TRBV4-3 and TRBJ1-3, with D hard to call. The CDR3 has 15 amino acids. Germline V gene lookup returns CDR1 LGHNA and CDR2 YSLEER. V dropped 2 bases and J dropped 0 bases, with 8 bases sitting between them. This chain's CDR3 is CASSQSGSSGNTIYF. CDR3 DNA: TGCGCCAGCAGCCAATCGGGCTCCTCTGGAAACACCATATATTTT.

The chain couples TRBV9 to TRBJ2-7, with a possible D match to TRBD2 (7 bases). CDR3 length: 16 amino acids. V was shortened by 0 bases and J by 2 bases, with 15 bases between the two germline ends. CDR1 is SGDLS, CDR2 YYNGEE, per germline. The CDR3 nucleotides are TGTGCCAGCAGCGTAGATCGGGGGGCTGTGCCCTACGAGCAGTACTTC. Residues: CASSVDRGAVPYEQYF.

The chain employs TRBV14 and TRBJ1-2; D not certain. The V and J ends lost 5 bases and 3 bases respectively, with 10 bases between them. CDR3 length: 13 amino acids. The V gene's germline CDR1 is SGHDN and CDR2 FVKESK. For the CDR3, the DNA is TGTGCCAGCAGCACACGAAGCTACTATGGCTACACCTTC. It codes for CASSTRSYYGYTF. The full variable domain, in which reference TRBV14 and TRBJ1-2 provide the parts outside the CDR3, is EAGVTQFPSHSVIEKGQTVTLRCDPISGHDNLYWYRRVMGKEIKFLLHFVKESKQDESGMPNNRFLAERTGGTYSTLKVQPAELEDSGVYFCASSTRSYYGYTFGSGTRLTVV.

The genes are TRBV5-1 and TRBJ1-1; 7 bases match TRBD1. The germline gives CDR1 SGHRS, CDR2 YFSETQ. This CDR3 is 14 amino acids long. Unmatched junction bases numbered 6, after V lost 4 bases and J lost 3 bases. The DNA for the CDR3 is TGCGCCAGCAGCCCGGAAGGGGGCGACACTGAAGCTTTCTTT. This sequence encodes CASSPEGGDTEAFF.

The chain couples TRBV19 to TRBJ2-1; D is uncertain. The CDR3 length is 14 residues. Germline loops: CDR1 LNHDA, CDR2 SQIVND (reference sequence). The germline V and J ends were trimmed by 9 bases and 0 bases, with 12 bases remaining between them. CDR3 sequence (DNA): TGTGCCAGCCCGCGGACGAGCTCCTACAATGAGCAGTTCTTC. Amino acid sequence: CASPRTSSYNEQFF.

This rearrangement joins TRBV4-1 to TRBJ2-5, with D possibly being TRBD2 (6 bases). Germline V gives CDR1 MGHRA, CDR2 YSYEKL. The CDR3 contains 14 residues. V was trimmed by 6 bases and J by 5 bases, leaving 16 bases between them. The CDR3 is CASRDSGGLETQYF. The CDR3 DNA reads as TGCGCCAGCAGGGACTCCGGAGGGTTGGAGACCCAGTACTTC.

J is TRBJ2-5 and V is TRBV3-1; no clear D. V lost 4 bases and J 7 bases, leaving 16 bases between the germline ends. The germline gives CDR1 LGHDT, CDR2 YNNKEL (reference sequence). The CDR3 consists of 14 residues. CDR3 in amino acids: CASSLRSTTGTQYF. Here the CDR3 DNA reads TGTGCCAGCAGCCTCCGGAGCACCACGGGGACCCAGTACTTC.

The CDR3 DNA is TGTGCCATCAGTGAGCTCTACAATGAGCAGTTCTTC. This sequence encodes CAISELYNEQFF. The J gene is TRBJ2-1, the V gene TRBV10-3; D not certain. CDR1 and CDR2 from the germline V gene are ENHRY and SYGVKD. The V and J ends lost 2 bases and 3 bases respectively, with 2 bases between them. CDR3 size: 12 residues.

The chain recombines TRBV30 with TRBJ2-2; D is perhaps TRBD2 (5 bases). The CDR3 consists of 16 residues. Trimming took off 0 bases at V and 7 bases at J, with 18 bases between the two ends. CDR1 is GTSNPN and CDR2 is SVGIG in the germline V gene (reference sequence). The CDR3 bases are TGTGCCTGGAGTGTAAAGATCGGGGATTGGGGCGGGGAGCTGTTTTTT. This codes for CAWSVKIGDWGGELFF.

This clonotype showed up just once. The chain uses TRBV9 and TRBJ2-2; D is possibly TRBD2 (6 bases). This CDR3 has 14 amino acids. Per the germline V gene, CDR1 is SGDLS and CDR2 is YYNGEE. V lost 3 bases to trimming and J lost 4 bases, with 10 bases between them. CDR3 nucleotides: TGTGCCAGCAGCGAGGGAGGCGGCACCGGGGAGCTGTTTTTT. Residues: CASSEGGGTGELFF.